This T cell receptor (beta chain) was sequenced for a study of blood T cells in healthy people across ages. Study-wide points: A roughly linear age-dependent decrease characterized TCR beta diversity per million T cells. There was no known CMV status for donors, so expanded clonotype changes were possibly confounded. TCR beta diversity tracked closely with naive T cell percentage.

Next came a second PCR, run for roughly 6 to 11 cycles, which used a sample-barcoded 5' primer along with a J-beta primer mix. TCRdb itself ran the 5' RACE reads through MiXCR, one entry per CDR3 protein. Found here are hundreds of thousands of distinct CDR3 sequences, around 50% of them singletons; the top ten hold about a sixth. The V and J ends lost 6 bases and 6 bases, in that order; junction bases with no gene match: 8. The CDR3 spans 14 residues. Germline lookup yields CDR1 MNHNY and CDR2 SVGAGI (reference sequence). As regards this clonotype: Its antigen is undetermined. A much larger clone is a single base away; this may be a read error.

Sequencing used blood. This rearrangement joins TRBV6-6 to TRBJ2-1; 7 nucleotides align to TRBD2. This clonotype was obtained from an older man in good health. The CDR3 loop reads CASSSWEGSNEQFF. CDR3 coding DNA: TGTGCCAGCAGCTCCTGGGAGGGTAGCAATGAGCAGTTCTTC.